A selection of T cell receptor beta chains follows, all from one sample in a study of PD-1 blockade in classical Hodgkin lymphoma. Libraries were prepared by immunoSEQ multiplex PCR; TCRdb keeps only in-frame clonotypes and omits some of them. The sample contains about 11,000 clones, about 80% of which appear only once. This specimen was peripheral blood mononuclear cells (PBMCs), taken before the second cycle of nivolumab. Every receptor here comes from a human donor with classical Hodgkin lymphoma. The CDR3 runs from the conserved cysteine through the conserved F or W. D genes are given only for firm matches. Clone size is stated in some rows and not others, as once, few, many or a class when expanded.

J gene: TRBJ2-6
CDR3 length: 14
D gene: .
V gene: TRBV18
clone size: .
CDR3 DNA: TGTGCCAGCTCACCAAATAACAGGGCCAACGTCCTGACTTTC
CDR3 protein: CASSPNNRANVLTF

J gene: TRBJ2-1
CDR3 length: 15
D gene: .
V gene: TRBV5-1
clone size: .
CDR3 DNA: TGCGCCAGCAGCTTGGAGGTGGGATCCAACAATGAGCAGTTCTTC
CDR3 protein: CASSLEVGSNNEQFF

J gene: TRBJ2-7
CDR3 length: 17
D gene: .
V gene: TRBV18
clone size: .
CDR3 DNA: TGTGCCAGCTCACCTCGAATTAACCCGGGATCTGCCTACGAGCAGTACTTC
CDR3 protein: CASSPRINPGSAYEQYF

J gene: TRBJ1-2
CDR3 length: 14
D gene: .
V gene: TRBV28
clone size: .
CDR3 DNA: TGTGCCAGCAGAGGGGGGCCCCCGTTCTATGGCTACACCTTC
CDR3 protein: CASRGGPPFYGYTF

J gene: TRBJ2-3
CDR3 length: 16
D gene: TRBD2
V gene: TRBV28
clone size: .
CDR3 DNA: TGTGCCAGCAGTCCTAATAGCGGGAGGCCAACAGATACGCAGTATTTT
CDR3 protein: CASSPNSGRPTDTQYF

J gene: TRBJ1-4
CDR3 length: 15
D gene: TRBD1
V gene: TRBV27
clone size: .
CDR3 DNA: TGTGCCAGCAGTTTTCTCACAGGGGGAGATGAAAAACTGTTTTTT
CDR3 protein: CASSFLTGGDEKLFF

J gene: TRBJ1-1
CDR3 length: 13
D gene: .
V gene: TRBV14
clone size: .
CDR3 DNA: TGTGCCAGCAGCCAAGATATGAACACTGAAGCTTTCTTT
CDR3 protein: CASSQDMNTEAFF

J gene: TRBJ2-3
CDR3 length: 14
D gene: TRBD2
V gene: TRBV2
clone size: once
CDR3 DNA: TGTGCCAGCAAGACTAGCGGCAGCACAGATACGCAGTATTTT
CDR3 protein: CASKTSGSTDTQYF

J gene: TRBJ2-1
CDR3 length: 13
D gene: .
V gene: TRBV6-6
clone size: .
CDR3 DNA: TGTGCCAGCAGCCAGACAGATATCAATGAGCAGTTCTTC
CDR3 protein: CASSQTDINEQFF

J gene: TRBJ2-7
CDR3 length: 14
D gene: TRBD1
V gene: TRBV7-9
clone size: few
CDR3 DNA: TGTGCCAGCAGCTTGCCCGACAGGGATCTCGAGCAGTACTTC
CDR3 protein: CASSLPDRDLEQYF

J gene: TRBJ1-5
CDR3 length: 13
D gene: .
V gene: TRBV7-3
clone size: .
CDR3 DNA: TGTGCCAGCAGCTTTGGACCCGATCAGCCCCAGCATTTT
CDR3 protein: CASSFGPDQPQHF

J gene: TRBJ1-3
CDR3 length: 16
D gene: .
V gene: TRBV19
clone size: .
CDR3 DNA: TGTGCCAGTAGTATTGCCCCGATGGGCTCTGGAAACACCATATATTTT
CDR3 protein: CASSIAPMGSGNTIYF

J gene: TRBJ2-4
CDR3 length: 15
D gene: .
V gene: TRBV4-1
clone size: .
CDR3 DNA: TGCGCCAGCAGCCGCGCCCCGGGAGTAGGGGACATTCAGTACTTC
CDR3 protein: CASSRAPGVGDIQYF

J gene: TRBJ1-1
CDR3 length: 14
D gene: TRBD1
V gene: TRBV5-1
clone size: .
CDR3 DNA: TGCGCCAGCGGGACAGGGAACCTCAACACTGAAGCTTTCTTT
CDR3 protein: CASGTGNLNTEAFF

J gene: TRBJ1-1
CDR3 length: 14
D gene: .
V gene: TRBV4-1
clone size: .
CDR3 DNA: TGCGCCAGCAGGGGGACACTAAGGGGCACTGAAGCTTTCTTT
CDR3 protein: CASRGTLRGTEAFF

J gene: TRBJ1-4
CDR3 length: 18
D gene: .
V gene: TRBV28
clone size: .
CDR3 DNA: TGTGCCAGCACCCCCCCCGGGGCGATACAAGAGGCTGAAGAAAAACTGTTTTTT
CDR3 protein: CASTPPGAIQEAEEKLFF

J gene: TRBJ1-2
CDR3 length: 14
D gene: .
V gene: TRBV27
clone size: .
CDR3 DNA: TGTGCCAGCAGTCCGGGACAATTTAACTATGGCTACACCTTC
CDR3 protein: CASSPGQFNYGYTF

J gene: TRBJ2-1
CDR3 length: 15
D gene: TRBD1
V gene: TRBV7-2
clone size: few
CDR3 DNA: TGTGCCAGCAGCACTTCGGGGACAGGGGCCCATGAGCAGTTCTTC
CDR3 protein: CASSTSGTGAHEQFF

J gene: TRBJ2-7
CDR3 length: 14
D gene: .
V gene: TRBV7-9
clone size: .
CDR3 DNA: TGTGCCAGCAGCAGAATAGCGGAAATCTACGAGCAGTACTTC
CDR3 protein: CASSRIAEIYEQYF

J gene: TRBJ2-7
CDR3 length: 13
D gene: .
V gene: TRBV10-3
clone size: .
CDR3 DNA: TGTGCCATCGGTCTATGGGGGATTGACGAGCAGTACTTC
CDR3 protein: CAIGLWGIDEQYF

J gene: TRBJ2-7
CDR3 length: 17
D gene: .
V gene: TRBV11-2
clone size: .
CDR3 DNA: TGTGCCAGCAGCTTTATTTCTTATGGCAGGAACTCCTACGAGCAGTACTTC
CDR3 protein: CASSFISYGRNSYEQYF

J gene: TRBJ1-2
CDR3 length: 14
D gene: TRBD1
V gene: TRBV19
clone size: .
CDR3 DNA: TGTGCCAGTAAGGTGGACAGGGCCTACTATGGCTACACCTTC
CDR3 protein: CASKVDRAYYGYTF

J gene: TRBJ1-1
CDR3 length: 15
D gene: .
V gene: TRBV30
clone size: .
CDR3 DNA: TGTGCCTGGAGTGTACTTCGAGGGCGCCGGACTGAAGCTTTCTTT
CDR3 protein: CAWSVLRGRRTEAFF

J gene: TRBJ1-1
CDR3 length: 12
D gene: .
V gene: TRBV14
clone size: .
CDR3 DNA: TGTGCCAGCAGCCACGGGGAAACTGAAGCTTTCTTT
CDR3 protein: CASSHGETEAFF

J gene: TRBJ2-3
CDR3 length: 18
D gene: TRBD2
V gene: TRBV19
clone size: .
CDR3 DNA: TGTGCCAGTAGTATAGACGGGACTAGCGACACCTTCACAGATACGCAGTATTTT
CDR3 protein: CASSIDGTSDTFTDTQYF

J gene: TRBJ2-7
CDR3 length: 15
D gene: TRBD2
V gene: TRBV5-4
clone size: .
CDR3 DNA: TGTGCCAGCAGGCTTAGCGGGAGTAGAGGCCACGAGCAGTACTTC
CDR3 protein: CASRLSGSRGHEQYF